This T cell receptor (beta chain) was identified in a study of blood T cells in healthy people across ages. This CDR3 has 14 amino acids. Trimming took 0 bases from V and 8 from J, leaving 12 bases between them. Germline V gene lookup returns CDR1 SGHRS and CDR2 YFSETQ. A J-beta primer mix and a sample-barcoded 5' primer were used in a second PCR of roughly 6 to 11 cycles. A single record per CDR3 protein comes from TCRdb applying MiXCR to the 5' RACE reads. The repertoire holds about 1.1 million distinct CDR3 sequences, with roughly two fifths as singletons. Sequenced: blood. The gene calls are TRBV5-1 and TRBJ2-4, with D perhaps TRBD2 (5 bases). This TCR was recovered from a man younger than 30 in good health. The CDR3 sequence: CASSLEASTDIQYF. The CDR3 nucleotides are TGCGCCAGCAGCTTGGAGGCTAGCACGGACATTCAGTACTTC.